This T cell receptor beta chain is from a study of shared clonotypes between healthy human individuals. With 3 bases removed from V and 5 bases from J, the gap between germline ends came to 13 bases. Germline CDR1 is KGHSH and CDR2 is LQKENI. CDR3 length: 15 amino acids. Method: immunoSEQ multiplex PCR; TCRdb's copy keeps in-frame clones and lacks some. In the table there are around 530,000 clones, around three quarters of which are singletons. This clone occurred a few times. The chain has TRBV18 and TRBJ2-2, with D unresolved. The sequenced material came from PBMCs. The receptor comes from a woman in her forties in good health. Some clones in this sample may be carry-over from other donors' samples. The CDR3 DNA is TGTGCCAGCTCACCCGTGGCCTATATGACCGGGGAGCTGTTTTTT. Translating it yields CASSPVAYMTGELFF.